The 27 T cell receptor beta chains given below trace back to one sample, sequenced in a study of early T cells in non-severe SARS-CoV-2 infection. MiXCR, run by TCRdb on the 5' RACE reads, gives a single entry per CDR3 protein. This table holds about 58,000 distinct CDR3 sequences, about 12% found once. The input for sequencing was whole blood, taken at baseline. The receptors stem from an adult who was a healthcare worker with PCR-confirmed SARS-CoV-2 infection or an uninfected control (not recorded which). The donor label of this sample is uncertain.

This clonotype was seen at least ten times. V usage is TRBV3-1 and J usage is TRBJ1-6; D is undetermined. Between the trimmed V and J ends, which lost 2 bases and 5 bases, there was a span of 1 base. The CDR3 is made up of 12 amino acids. Germline assignment: CDR1 LGHDT and CDR2 YNNKEL (reference sequence). CDR3 loop: CASSQNNSPLHF. CDR3 nucleotides: TGTGCCAGCAGCCAAAATAATTCACCCCTCCACTTT.

This clonotype appeared many times. The rearrangement links TRBV4-1 to TRBJ2-3; 7 bases line up with TRBD2. With 1 base clipped from V and 1 base from J, the junction kept 8 bases outside the gene matches. The CDR3 is made up of 17 amino acids. In germline, CDR1 is MGHRA, CDR2 YSYEKL. The CDR3 sequence is CASSQGISRGGTDTQYF. The CDR3 nucleotides are TGCGCCAGCAGCCAAGGAATTTCTCGGGGGGGCACAGATACGCAGTATTTT.

The table lists this clonotype with many counts. The V and J genes are TRBV5-1 and TRBJ2-7; the D call may be TRBD1 or TRBD2 (5 bases each). The CDR3 spans 16 residues. V was pared by 4 bases and J by 0 bases, with 17 bases between. Looked up from germline, CDR1 is SGHRS and CDR2 is YFSETQ. CDR3 DNA: TGCGCCAGCAGCCTGAAAGGGGCAGGGAGCTCCTACGAGCAGTACGTC. Protein: CASSLKGAGSSYEQYV.

In its sample, this clonotype was seen many times. This chain connects TRBV29-1 to TRBJ2-3, with TRBD2 matching over 8 bases. Trimming removed 6 bases from V and 4 bases from J; junction bases left unmatched: 9. This CDR3 spans 14 amino acids. Germline V gene data show CDR1 as SQVTM and CDR2 as ANQGSEA. The CDR3 bases are TGCAGCGTATCCCGGGGGGGATCGGCAGATACGCAGTATTTT. This translates into CSVSRGGSADTQYF.

In this sample, this clonotype turned up many times. No conserved phenylalanine or tryptophan is present at the end of the CDR3, so a read error is the likely explanation. Because the CDR3's place on the DNA is in doubt, the DNA is left out and the CDR3 is given as listed by TCRdb. The chain recombines TRBV24-1 with TRBJ2-7. The CDR3 has 10 amino acids, counting both end residues. Germline V CDR1 and CDR2: KGHDR, SFDVKD. The CDR3 sequence is CATSALRVWD.

This clonotype has only a few counts. This sequence joins TRBV7-3 and TRBJ1-1; D gene ambiguous. The CDR3 has 13 amino acids. Germline CDR1 reads SGHTA; CDR2 reads FQGTGA. V shed 5 bases and J shed 3 bases, with 10 bases lying between them. CDR3 in DNA: TGTGCCAGCAGCGGACGAGTGGACACTGAAGCTTTCTTT. It yields the protein CASSGRVDTEAFF.

Relative to its sample, this clonotype is medium-sized. The rearrangement joins TRBV7-8 to TRBJ1-1, with D possibly matching TRBD1 (6 bases). The germline CDR1 and CDR2 sequences are SGHVS and FQNEAQ. V lost 0 bases, J lost 1 base, and 15 bases lay in between. The CDR3 length is 17 residues. CDR3 sequence: CASSLAPLDSPNTEAFF. The CDR3, as DNA: TGTGCCAGCAGCTTAGCGCCCTTGGACAGTCCGAACACTGAAGCTTTCTTT.

This sequence joins TRBV6-1 and TRBJ1-2, with 7 bases lining up with TRBD1. The CDR3 consists of 15 residues. Germline values: CDR1 MNHNS, CDR2 SASEGT. The V segment lost 6 bases and the J segment 0 bases; nucleotides outside the gene matches: 7. CDR3 loop: CASRENRGSNYGYTF. In nucleotides, the CDR3 is TGTGCCAGCAGGGAGAACAGGGGATCTAACTATGGCTACACCTTC.

This clonotype was seen more than once but under ten times. The chain links TRBV5-1 to TRBJ2-5; 8 bases are a match to TRBD2. This CDR3 comprises 15 residues. Losses at the gene ends were 4 bases for V and 4 bases for J; bases not matched to a gene: 9. Germline V lookup: CDR1 SGHRS, CDR2 YFSETQ. The CDR3 DNA reads as TGCGCCAGCAGCACAAGCGGGGGTTCTATAGAGACCCAGTACTTC. Its protein product is CASSTSGGSIETQYF.

This clonotype was detected only a few times. The rearrangement links TRBV18 to TRBJ2-2, with D possibly being TRBD1 or TRBD2 (5 bases each). This CDR3 has 16 amino acids. Per the germline V gene, CDR1 is KGHSH and CDR2 is LQKENI. Between the trimmed V and J ends, which lost 5 bases and 2 bases, there was a span of 15 bases. The CDR3 here is CASSYDSGSNTGELFF. CDR3 coding DNA: TGTGCCAGCTCATATGATTCAGGGAGCAACACCGGGGAGCTGTTTTTT. The entire variable domain, with the rest obtained from reference TRBV18 and TRBJ2-2, is as follows: NAGVMQNPRHLVRRRGQEARLRCSPMKGHSHVYWYRQLPEEGLKFMVYLQKENIIDESGMPKERFSAEFPKEGPSILRIQQVVRGDSAAYFCASSYDSGSNTGELFFGEGSRLTVL.

This clonotype was observed a few times. The chain combines TRBV20-1 with TRBJ1-6, with 10 positions matching TRBD1. In germline, CDR1 is DFQATT, CDR2 SNEGSKA (reference sequence). This CDR3 has 14 residues. V lost 3 bases to trimming and J lost 9 bases; unmatched junction nucleotides: 5. CDR3 bases: TGCAGTGCTAGGACCGGGACAGGGGCTTCACCCCTCCACTTT. This sequence encodes CSARTGTGASPLHF.

The chain is built from TRBV5-6 and TRBJ1-2; perhaps TRBD1 as D (6 bases). Germline V gene lookup returns CDR1 SGHDT and CDR2 YYEEEE. This CDR3 is built from 14 residues. V was shortened by 0 bases and J by 5 bases, with 11 bases between the two germline ends. The CDR3 is CASSLADSMYGYTF. Written as DNA, the CDR3 is TGTGCCAGCAGCTTGGCGGACAGTATGTATGGCTACACCTTC. The full variable domain, its missing parts supplied by reference TRBV5-6 and TRBJ1-2, is DAGVTQSPTHLIKTRGQQVTLRCSPKSGHDTVSWYQQALGQGPQFIFQYYEEEERQRGNFPDRFSGHQFPNYSSELNVNALLLGDSALYLCASSLADSMYGYTFGSGTRLTVV.

There are a few counts of this clonotype. The rearrangement links TRBV12-3 or TRBV12-4 to TRBJ1-3, with D possibly matching TRBD1 (6 bases). This CDR3 comprises 15 residues. V shed 6 bases and J shed 0 bases, with 12 bases lying between them. The CDR3 bases are TGTGCCAGCAGCGGGGGACACCTCTCTGGAAACACCATATATTTT. This sequence encodes CASSGGHLSGNTIYF.

This clonotype was counted only a few times. The J gene is TRBJ1-6, the V gene TRBV12-3 or TRBV12-4, with D unclear. CDR3 size: 15 residues. Trimming took 2 bases from V and 8 from J, leaving 13 bases between them. CDR3 DNA: TGTGCCAGCAGTTTAAGCGGCCCCGGGTATTCACCCCTCCACTTT. It is translated as CASSLSGPGYSPLHF.

This sequence joins TRBV20-1 and TRBJ1-4; a possible D gene is TRBD1 (6 bases). V lost 4 bases, J lost 5 bases, and 14 bases lay in between. CDR1 and CDR2 from the germline V gene are DFQATT and SNEGSKA (reference sequence). The length of the CDR3 is 14 residues. The CDR3 DNA sequence: TGCAGTGCTAACCCGGGACAAGCCAATGAAAAACTGTTTTTT. Translated: CSANPGQANEKLFF.

The V gene is TRBV12-3 or TRBV12-4, the J gene TRBJ2-3; 8 positions agree with TRBD1. The CDR3 spans 14 residues. The ends lost 6 bases at V and 2 bases at J; junction bases unmatched: 4. This CDR3 reads CASSLQGATDTQYF. The CDR3 DNA reads as TGTGCCAGCAGCCTCCAGGGGGCCACAGATACGCAGTATTTT.

This clonotype was counted many times. The gene calls are TRBV6-6 and TRBJ2-7; 8 bases map to TRBD2. V lost 2 bases and J lost 3; bases outside the gene matches: 3. The germline V gene has CDR1 MNHNY and CDR2 SVGAGI (reference sequence). The CDR3 loop spans 14 amino acids. The CDR3 DNA follows: TGTGCCAGCAGTTACGACGGGGGGGGCTACGAGCAGTACGTC. This translates into CASSYDGGGYEQYV.

The rearrangement joins TRBV14 to TRBJ1-2; a weak D match, TRBD1 (6 bases). Trimming removed 3 bases at V and 9 bases at J, with 14 bases between. This CDR3 spans 13 amino acids. CDR1 is SGHDN and CDR2 is FVKESK in the germline V gene. The CDR3 DNA is TGTGCCAGCAGCCATACGGGACACTCTAGCTACACCTTC. Translating gives CASSHTGHSSYTF. The whole variable domain, remainder taken from reference TRBV14 and TRBJ1-2, is EAGVTQFPSHSVIEKGQTVTLRCDPISGHDNLYWYRRVMGKEIKFLLHFVKESKQDESGMPNNRFLAERTGGTYSTLKVQPAELEDSGVYFCASSHTGHSSYTFGSGTRLTVV.

This clonotype came up many times. The gene calls are TRBV3-1 and TRBJ2-5; D possibly corresponds to TRBD2 (6 bases). V was pared by 4 bases and J by 0 bases, with 9 bases between. The germline CDR1 and CDR2 sequences are LGHDT and YNNKEL (reference sequence). There are 14 residues in the CDR3. The CDR3 loop reads CASSRRDYQETQYF. In DNA form, the CDR3 reads TGTGCCAGCAGCCGAAGGGACTACCAAGAGACCCAGTACTTC.

This clonotype was detected only a few times. The chain has TRBV29-1 and TRBJ1-5; D ambiguous. Trimming pared 4 bases from V and 4 bases from J, leaving 11 bases between. The CDR3 covers 13 residues. Germline V gives CDR1 SQVTM, CDR2 ANQGSEA. CDR3 sequence reads: CSVAGSGNQPQHF. CDR3 nucleotide sequence: TGCAGCGTTGCTGGGAGCGGGAATCAGCCCCAGCATTTT.

The chain recombines TRBV19 with TRBJ2-1, with TRBD1 as a possible D gene (5 bases). Germline V gene lookup returns CDR1 LNHDA and CDR2 SQIVND (reference sequence). The ends were cut back, 8 bases at V and 8 bases at J, with 19 bases in the middle. The CDR3 is 14 amino acids. CDR3: CASRGVWGRDEQFF. The DNA for the CDR3 is TGTGCCAGTCGTGGGGTTTGGGGCCGTGATGAGCAGTTCTTC.

This clonotype was observed a handful of times. The chain couples TRBV7-3 to TRBJ2-3, with TRBD2 matching over 7 bases. The CDR3 contains 16 residues. Looked up from germline, CDR1 is SGHTA and CDR2 is FQGTGA. V lost 5 bases to trimming and J lost 4 bases; unmatched junction nucleotides: 12. For the CDR3, the DNA is TGTGCCAGCAGCCCAACTCTCGTCGGACTAGCAGATACGCAGTATTTT. It codes for CASSPTLVGLADTQYF.

This clonotype was seen at least ten times. The rearrangement joins TRBV12-5 to TRBJ2-1; 9 nucleotides match TRBD1. Unmatched junction bases numbered 5, after V lost 0 bases and J lost 5 bases. The CDR3 sequence is 16 residues long. CDR1 and CDR2 from the germline V gene are LGHNT and FRNRAP. Written as DNA, the CDR3 is TGTGCTAGTGGTTTGGTTTTAGGGACAGGGAACAATGAGCAGTTCTTC. It translates to CASGLVLGTGNNEQFF.

This clonotype was detected many times. The chain links TRBV12-3 or TRBV12-4 to TRBJ2-2, with D perhaps TRBD2 (6 bases). With 6 bases removed from V and 4 bases from J, the gap between germline ends came to 12 bases. The CDR3 has 14 amino acids. The CDR3 nucleotides are TGTGCCAGCAGGAAAATGGAGGGCACCGGGGAGCTGTTTTTT. This sequence encodes CASRKMEGTGELFF.

This clonotype was recorded at least ten times. This chain connects TRBV6-2 or TRBV6-3 to TRBJ1-2, with unresolved D. CDR1 and CDR2 from the germline V gene are MNHEY and SVGEGT. There are 15 residues in the CDR3. Trimming took 6 bases from V and 7 from J, leaving 21 bases between them. The DNA for the CDR3 is TGTGCCAGCAGGGAGGCCGGAACGTCTTCTGTTGGCTACACCTTC. Encoded protein: CASREAGTSSVGYTF.

This clonotype occurred a few times. The J gene is TRBJ2-1, the V gene TRBV5-6; the D gene is possibly TRBD2 (5 bases). CDR1 SGHDT and CDR2 YYEEEE come from the germline V gene. The CDR3 extends over 17 amino acids. Between the trimmed V and J ends, which lost 1 base and 0 bases, there was a span of 14 bases. CDR3 nucleotide sequence: TGTGCCAGCAGCTTGATAGGACTGTCGAGCTCCTACAATGAGCAGTTCTTC. It specifies CASSLIGLSSSYNEQFF.

This rearrangement joins TRBV19 to TRBJ1-5; the D is unclear. Germline loops: CDR1 LNHDA, CDR2 SQIVND (reference sequence). Trimming cost V 0 bases and J 1 base, with 10 bases left between them. The CDR3 sequence is 16 residues long. The CDR3 DNA follows: TGTGCCAGTAGTATAGACCCCGGGTGGAGCAATCAGCCCCAGCATTTT. This codes for CASSIDPGWSNQPQHF.